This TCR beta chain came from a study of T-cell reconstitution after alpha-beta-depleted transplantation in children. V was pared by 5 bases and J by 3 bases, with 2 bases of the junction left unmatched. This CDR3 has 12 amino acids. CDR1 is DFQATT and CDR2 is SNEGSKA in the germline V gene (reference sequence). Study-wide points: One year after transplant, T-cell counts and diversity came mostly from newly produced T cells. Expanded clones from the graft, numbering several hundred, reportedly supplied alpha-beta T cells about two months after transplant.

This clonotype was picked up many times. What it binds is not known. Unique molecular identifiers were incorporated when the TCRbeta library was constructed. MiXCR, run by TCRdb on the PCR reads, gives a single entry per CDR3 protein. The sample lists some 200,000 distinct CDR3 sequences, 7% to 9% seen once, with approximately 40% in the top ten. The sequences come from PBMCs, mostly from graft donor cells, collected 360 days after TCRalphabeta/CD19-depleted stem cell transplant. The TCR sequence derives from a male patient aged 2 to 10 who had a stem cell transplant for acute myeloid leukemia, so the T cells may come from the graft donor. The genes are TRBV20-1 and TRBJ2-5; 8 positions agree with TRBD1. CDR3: CSALGQEETQYF. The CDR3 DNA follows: TGCAGTGCTCTGGGACAGGAAGAGACCCAGTACTTC.